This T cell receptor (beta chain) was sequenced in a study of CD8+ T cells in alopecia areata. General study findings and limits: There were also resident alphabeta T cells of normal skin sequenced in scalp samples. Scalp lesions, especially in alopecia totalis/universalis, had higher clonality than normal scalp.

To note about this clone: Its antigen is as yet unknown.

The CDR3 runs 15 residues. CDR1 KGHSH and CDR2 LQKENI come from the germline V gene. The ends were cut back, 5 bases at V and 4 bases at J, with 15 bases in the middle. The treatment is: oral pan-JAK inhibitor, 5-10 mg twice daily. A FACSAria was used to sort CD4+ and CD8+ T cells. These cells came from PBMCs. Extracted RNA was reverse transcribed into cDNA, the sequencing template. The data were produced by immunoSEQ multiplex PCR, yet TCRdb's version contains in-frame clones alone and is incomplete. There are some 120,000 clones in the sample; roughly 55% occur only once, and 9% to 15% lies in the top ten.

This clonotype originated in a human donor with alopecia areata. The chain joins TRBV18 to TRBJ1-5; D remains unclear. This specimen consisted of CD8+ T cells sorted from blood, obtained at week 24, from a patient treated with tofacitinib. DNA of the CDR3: TGTGCCAGCTCAACGGGTACCTCCCGAAATCAGCCCCAGCATTTT. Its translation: CASSTGTSRNQPQHF.